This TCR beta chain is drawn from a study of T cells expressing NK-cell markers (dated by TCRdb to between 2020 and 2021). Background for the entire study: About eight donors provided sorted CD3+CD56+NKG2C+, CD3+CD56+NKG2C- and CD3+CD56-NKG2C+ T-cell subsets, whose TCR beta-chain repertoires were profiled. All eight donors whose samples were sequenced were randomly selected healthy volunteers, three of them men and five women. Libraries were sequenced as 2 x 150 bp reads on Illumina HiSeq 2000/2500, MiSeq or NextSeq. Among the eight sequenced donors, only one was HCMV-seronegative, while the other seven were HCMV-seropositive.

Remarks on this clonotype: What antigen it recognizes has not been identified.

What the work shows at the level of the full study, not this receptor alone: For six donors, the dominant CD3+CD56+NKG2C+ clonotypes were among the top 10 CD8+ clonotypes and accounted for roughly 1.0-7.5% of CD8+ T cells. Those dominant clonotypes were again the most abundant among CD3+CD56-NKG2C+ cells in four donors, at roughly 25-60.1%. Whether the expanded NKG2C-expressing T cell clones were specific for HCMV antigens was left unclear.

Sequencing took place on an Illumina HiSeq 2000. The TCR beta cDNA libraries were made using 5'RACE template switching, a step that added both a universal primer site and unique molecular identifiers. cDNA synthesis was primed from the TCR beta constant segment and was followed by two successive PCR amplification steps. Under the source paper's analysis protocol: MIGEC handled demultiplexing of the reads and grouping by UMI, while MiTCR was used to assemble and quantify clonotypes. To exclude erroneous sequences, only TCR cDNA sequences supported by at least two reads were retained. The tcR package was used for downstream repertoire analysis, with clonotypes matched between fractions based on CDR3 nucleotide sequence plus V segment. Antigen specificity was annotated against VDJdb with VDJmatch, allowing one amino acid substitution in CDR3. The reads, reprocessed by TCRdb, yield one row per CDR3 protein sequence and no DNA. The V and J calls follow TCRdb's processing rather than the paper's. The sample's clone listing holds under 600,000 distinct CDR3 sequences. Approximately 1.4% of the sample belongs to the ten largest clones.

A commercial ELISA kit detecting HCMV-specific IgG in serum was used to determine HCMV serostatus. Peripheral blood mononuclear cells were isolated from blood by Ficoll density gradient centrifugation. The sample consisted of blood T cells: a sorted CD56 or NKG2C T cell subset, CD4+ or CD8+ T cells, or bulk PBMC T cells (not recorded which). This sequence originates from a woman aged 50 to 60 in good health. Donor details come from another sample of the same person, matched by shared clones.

CDR3 region: CASSLQGTNEQFF. The rearrangement combines TRBV7-8 with TRBJ2-1; absent DNA, TCRdb's TRBD1 call cannot be checked. The germline V gene gives CDR1 as SGHVS and CDR2 as FQNEAQ. Its CDR3 holds 13 amino acids, cysteine through phenylalanine. No DNA sequence is on record.